The next 5 T cell receptor beta chains were all read from a single sample in a study of CD8 T cells in Susac syndrome. RNA was extracted with the RNeasy kit, and a quantity of roughly 0.5 to 1 ug was reverse transcribed using random hexamers. TCRdb analysed the immunoSEQ multiplex PCR reads with MiXCR anew, one entry per CDR3 protein. The data contain some 180,000 distinct CDR3 sequences, about 95% of them singletons. Sequencing was performed on CD4+ T cells from PBMCs. The receptors were sampled from a human donor in good health.

The J gene is TRBJ2-7, the V gene TRBV30, with a tentative D call TRBD1 (5 bases). This CDR3 comprises 14 residues. V lost 4 bases and J 4 bases, leaving 17 bases between the germline ends. Germline loops: CDR1 GTSNPN, CDR2 SVGIG (reference sequence). The CDR3 bases are TGTGCCTGGACAAAACCAGGGTCACGTTACGAGCAGTACTTC. This encodes CAWTKPGSRYEQYF. Filled out from reference TRBV30 and TRBJ2-7, the complete variable domain reads SQTIHQWPATLVQPVGSPLSLECTVEGTSNPNLYWYRQAAGRGLQLLFYSVGIGQISSEVPQNLSASRPQDRQFILSSKKLLLSDSGFYLCAWTKPGSRYEQYFGPGTRLTVT.

This rearrangement joins TRBV29-1 to TRBJ2-7; D gene uncertain. The V gene lost 3 bases and the J gene lost 2 bases, with 8 bases spanning the gap. Germline CDR1 SQVTM, CDR2 ANQGSEA. The CDR3 runs to 12 residues. CDR3 sequence: CSVDGVAYEQYF. DNA for the CDR3: TGCAGCGTTGATGGGGTGGCCTACGAGCAGTACTTC.

This chain joins TRBV19 and TRBJ2-4; 9 positions agree with TRBD2. V shed 7 bases and J 12 bases; nucleotides not matched to a gene: 13. Germline CDR1 is LNHDA and CDR2 is SQIVND (reference sequence). The CDR3 contains 14 residues. The CDR3, as DNA: TGTGCCAGTACCCCAGCGGGAGGCCCACGCAATCAGTACTTC. Amino acids: CASTPAGGPRNQYF.

The V gene is TRBV3-1, the J gene TRBJ2-6, with D hard to call. V shed 6 bases and J shed 1 base, with 7 bases lying between them. Germline V lookup: CDR1 LGHDT, CDR2 YNNKEL (reference sequence). This CDR3 has 14 amino acids. CDR3 bases: TGTGCCAGCAGTCTTATTTCTGGGGCCAACGTCCTGACTTTC. Protein product: CASSLISGANVLTF.

This chain uses TRBV29-1 with TRBJ1-2; D is unclear. Between the trimmed V and J ends, which lost 7 bases and 2 bases, there was a span of 8 bases. The CDR3 loop spans 11 amino acids. CDR1 is SQVTM and CDR2 is ANQGSEA in the germline V gene. CDR3 DNA: TGCAGCGGAACAGAGAACTATGGCTACACCTTC. Its translation is CSGTENYGYTF.